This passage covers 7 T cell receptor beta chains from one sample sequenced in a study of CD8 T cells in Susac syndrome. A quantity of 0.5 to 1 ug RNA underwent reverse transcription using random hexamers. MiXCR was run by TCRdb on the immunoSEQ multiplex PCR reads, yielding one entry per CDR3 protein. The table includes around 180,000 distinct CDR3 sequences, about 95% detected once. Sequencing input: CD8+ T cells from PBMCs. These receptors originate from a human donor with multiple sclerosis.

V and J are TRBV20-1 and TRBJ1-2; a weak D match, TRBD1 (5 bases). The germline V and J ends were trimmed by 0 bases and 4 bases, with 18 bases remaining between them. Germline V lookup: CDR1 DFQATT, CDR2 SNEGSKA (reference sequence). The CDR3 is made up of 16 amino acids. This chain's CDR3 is CSARDSQDTLVYGYTF. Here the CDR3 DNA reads TGCAGTGCTAGAGATTCTCAGGACACCCTCGTCTATGGCTACACCTTC.

As DNA, the CDR3 is TGTGCTAGTGGTTCACAGGGGGCTCCTAACTACGAGCAGTACTTC. This encodes CASGSQGAPNYEQYF. The chain combines TRBV12-5 with TRBJ2-7; 9 bases are a match to TRBD1. The CDR3 runs 15 residues. Germline V gene lookup returns CDR1 LGHNT and CDR2 FRNRAP. V lost 4 bases to trimming and J lost 3 bases; unmatched junction nucleotides: 7.

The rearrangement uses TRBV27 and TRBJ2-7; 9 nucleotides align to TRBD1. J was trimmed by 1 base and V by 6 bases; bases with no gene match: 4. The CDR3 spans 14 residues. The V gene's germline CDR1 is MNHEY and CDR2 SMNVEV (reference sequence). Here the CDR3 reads CASSIGQGSYEQYF. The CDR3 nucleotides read TGTGCCAGCAGCATAGGACAGGGGTCCTACGAGCAGTACTTC.

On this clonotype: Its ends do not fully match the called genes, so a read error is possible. The CDR3 coding sequence is TGTGCCAGCAGTGACTCTCTAGGGGAGCAGTTCTTC. As protein: CASSDSLGEQFF. V is TRBV6-5 and J is TRBJ2-1, with D unclear. Germline assignment: CDR1 MNHEY and CDR2 SVGAGI. The CDR3 runs 12 residues.

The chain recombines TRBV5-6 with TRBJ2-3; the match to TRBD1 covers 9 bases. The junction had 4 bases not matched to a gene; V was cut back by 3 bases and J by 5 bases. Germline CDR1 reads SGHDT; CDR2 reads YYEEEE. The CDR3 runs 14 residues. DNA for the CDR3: TGTGCCAGCAGCTACCACAGGGGGCGAGATACGCAGTATTTT. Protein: CASSYHRGRDTQYF.

Written as DNA, the CDR3 is TGTGCCAGCAGCCATTGGAGGGGAGGGGACACTGAAGCTTTCTTT. It codes for CASSHWRGGDTEAFF. The chain recombines TRBV3-1 with TRBJ1-1; D perhaps matches TRBD1 (5 bases). The CDR3 runs to 15 residues. V was clipped by 3 bases and J by 3 bases, with 14 bases between them. CDR1 is LGHDT, CDR2 YNNKEL, per germline (reference sequence).

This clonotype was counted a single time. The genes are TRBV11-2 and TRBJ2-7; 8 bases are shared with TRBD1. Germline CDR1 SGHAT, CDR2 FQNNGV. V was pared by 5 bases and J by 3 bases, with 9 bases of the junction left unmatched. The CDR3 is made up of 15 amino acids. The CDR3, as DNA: TGTGCCAGCAGCCAGGGGGCAGGGAGCATCTACGAGCAGTACTTC. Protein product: CASSQGAGSIYEQYF.